The 7 T cell receptor beta chains listed next were all sequenced from one sample in a study of blood T cells in healthy people across ages (dated by TCRdb to 2015 to 2017). The library was built by means of 5' RACE. Instrument on record: Illumina HiSeq 2500. A second PCR of roughly 6 to 11 cycles was run with a J-beta primer mix and a sample-barcoded 5' primer. TCRdb trimmed public reads at Q25 via fastp, called clones via MiXCR and kept in-frame beta chains. Rows with a matching CDR3 protein are joined into one entry that keeps the most common DNA and genes. This sample gives 550,000 to 600,000 distinct CDR3 sequences in total; under 55% of them show up just once. The ten largest clones add up to approximately 23% of the sample. The sequenced material came from blood. These receptors were taken from an elderly man in good health.

At least ten counts were recorded for this clonotype. The chain couples TRBV6-5 to TRBJ1-1, with D possibly matching TRBD1 (6 bases). Germline loops: CDR1 MNHEY, CDR2 SVGAGI. The CDR3 covers 14 residues. V lost 0 bases and J 4 bases, leaving 9 bases between the germline ends. The CDR3 DNA follows: TGTGCCAGCAGTTACTCCGGACAGCGCACTGAAGCTTTCTTT. It translates to CASSYSGQRTEAFF.

This chain uses TRBV6-1 with TRBJ2-7; D is unresolved. Trimming cost V 3 bases and J 0 bases, with 9 bases left between them. Germline loops: CDR1 MNHNS, CDR2 SASEGT. CDR3 length: 14 residues. CDR3 nucleotides: TGTGCCAGCAGTGACTTTTACAGCTCCTACGAGCAGTACTTC. Its protein product is CASSDFYSSYEQYF.

The V gene is TRBV20-1, the J gene TRBJ2-3; 8 bases agree with TRBD2. The CDR3 runs 16 residues. CDR1 DFQATT and CDR2 SNEGSKA come from the germline V gene (reference sequence). V shed 0 bases, J shed 5 bases, and the junction held 10 bases outside the gene matches. The CDR3 is CSARDQDGGAGDTQYF. The CDR3 DNA reads TGCAGTGCTAGAGATCAGGACGGGGGGGCTGGAGATACGCAGTATTTT.

This clonotype was recorded many times. The rearrangement uses TRBV6-5 and TRBJ2-1; 7 bases are a match to TRBD2. Germline V gene lookup returns CDR1 MNHEY and CDR2 SVGAGI. The trim removed 5 bases at V and 4 bases at J, leaving 8 bases unmatched. The CDR3 consists of 15 residues. The CDR3 reads CASSPRREPYNEQFF. The CDR3 DNA follows: TGTGCCAGCAGTCCACGGCGGGAGCCTTACAATGAGCAGTTCTTC.

The V gene is TRBV20-1, the J gene TRBJ1-1; D gene uncertain. Trimming pared 6 bases from V and 1 base from J, leaving 18 bases between. This CDR3 contains 15 residues. The germline V gene has CDR1 DFQATT and CDR2 SNEGSKA (reference sequence). CDR3 protein: CSALDRPRSNTEAFF. In DNA form, the CDR3 reads TGCAGTGCGCTAGACCGTCCGAGATCGAACACTGAAGCTTTCTTT.

This clonotype was seen a few times. V gene TRBV7-2 combines with J gene TRBJ2-3; TRBD1 is a possible D gene (5 bases). The CDR3 totals 17 residues. V was shortened by 1 base and J by 0 bases, with 14 bases between the two germline ends. Germline V CDR1 and CDR2: SGHTA, FQGNSA. The CDR3 nucleotides are TGTGCCAGCAGCTTAGGAATGTCAGGGTATAGCACAGATACGCAGTATTTT. This translates into CASSLGMSGYSTDTQYF.

This chain links TRBV4-3 with TRBJ2-5, with TRBD2 matching 10 bases. The CDR3 has 16 residues. J was trimmed by 11 bases and V by 4 bases; bases with no gene match: 16. Germline V lookup: CDR1 LGHNA, CDR2 YSLEER. CDR3: CASSRGTSVLNNEQYF. The CDR3 DNA follows: TGCGCCAGCAGCCGCGGGACTAGCGTACTGAACAATGAGCAGTACTTC.